This T cell receptor beta chain originates from a study of shared clonotypes between healthy human individuals (dated by TCRdb to 2020 to 2022). Regarding the complete study: The cohort comprised a couple of women and a few men aged 18 to 49 years. The study deeply sequenced blood TCR repertoires of about 5 healthy adults to estimate repertoire size and the extent of clonotype sharing between individuals. Per donor, three plates each were used for CD4 naive and CD4 memory, two for CD8 naive, and one for CD8 memory. Between about 0.94 and 8.9 billion PBMCs per donor were obtained by leukapheresis. Libraries were prepared and TCR repertoires were sequenced by different laboratories using diverse techniques, in order to increase sequencing depth and limit assay-specific biases.

What the authors observed across the whole study: Clonotypes shared by all four sorted-subset donors showed higher generation probabilities than non-shared clonotypes. Rarefaction of sorted-subset datasets indicated incomplete sequencing despite the large sequencing depth. When a few donors were compared, the shared fraction of clonotypes was 5% to 6.5% for naive CD4, approximately 3.5% for naive CD8, 2.3% for memory CD4, and approximately 0.4% for memory CD8. Naive subsets generally had larger estimated clonotype richness than memory subsets did. Pairwise subsampling led to the expectation that sequencing depth would affect the degree of clonotype sharing among donors. Because the study included only a small number of donors, the genetic and exposure-history diversity represented was limited. Sampling was restricted to blood, and TCR repertoires in tissue are likely to differ from TCR repertoires in blood.

Using the deep immunoSEQ assay, multiplex PCR amplified TCR CDR3 regions from genomic DNA. For each cell subset, the extracted genomic DNA was distributed evenly across all wells of several immunoSEQ 96-well plates, and each plate served as one replicate. For sorted subsets, each replicate PCR was loaded with 200 ng genomic DNA, equivalent to 25,000 to 35,000 T cell genomes. Purified libraries were measured with a Qubit 3.0 fluorometer, size-checked on a Bioanalyzer 2100, and measured again with the KAPA Library Quantification kit. Every immunoSEQ 96-well plate was sequenced on a separate single-read 150-cycle Illumina NextSeq 550 flow cell. Regarding the original processing steps: Because only junctional sequences without quality scores were contained in the immunoSEQ output, filtering matching that applied to full-length reads could not be performed. To assign V/J genes and CDR3, sequences were annotated against IMGT germline references using PyIR, a Python wrapper for IgBLAST v1.9. Reads were filtered out if the reads had weak V/J assignments (E-value above 1e-6), no CDR3, stop codons, out-of-frame junctions, or ambiguous translated residues. V3J clonotypes were defined as sequences sharing an identical inferred V gene, J gene, and CDR3 amino acid sequence. Percentage overlap between repertoires was computed as shared unique clonotypes divided by the size of the smaller repertoire. Three approaches were used to assess repertoire richness: RTK rarefaction, the Chao1 estimator, and Recon v2.1 estimates of unobserved clonotypes. OLGA was used to compute generation probabilities for all TCRbeta clonotypes that the gDNA method yielded from a few donors. The clones in this table, taken by TCRdb from immuneACCESS, are in-frame only. Not every clone is retained; where verified, under half of the shortfall comes from an unresolved V gene, and the cause of the rest is unknown. V and J calls and clone size are as listed in that table; D and trimming were resolved from the DNA. Recorded for this sample are about 1.4 million clones; around 95% of them occurred a single time. The leading ten clones occupy roughly 1.2% of the sample.

The donors were healthy, HIV-negative adults with no recently reported acute infections or vaccinations. Every donor was a Caucasian adult living in Nashville, Tennessee, USA. CD4+ T cells were enriched by magnetic negative selection, after which naive cells were positively selected on CD45RA and the negative fraction was taken as the memory subset. Blood was collected by leukapheresis, and PBMCs were isolated by Ficoll-Histopaque density gradient centrifugation and then cryopreserved in liquid nitrogen vapor phase. Analytical flow cytometry was used to check the purity and quantity of each magnetically sorted T cell population. Genomic DNA was isolated from every sorted fraction and measured by UV absorbance on a Nanodrop 2000c. Comment on this clone: Its antigen is not yet known. No much larger clone exists at a distance of one base, and base qualities are not known.

Sequencing was carried out using naive CD4+ T cells sorted from blood. The sample's cell subset or site, from its label and the paper: CD45RA+ positively selected. This TCR was recovered from a man younger than 45 in good health.

The DNA reads as follows: TGTGCCAGCAGTTCCCCGACAGGGGTGGGGTACTTC. It is translated as CASSSPTGVGYF. Recombination connected TRBV28 to TRBJ2-5, with 8 bases matching TRBD1. From the germline V gene, CDR1 is MDHEN and CDR2 is SYDVKM. The CDR3 covers 12 residues, taking in both the cysteine and the phenylalanine. Only the CDR3 region is kept as DNA, spanning 36 bases read in frame from base 1. From V the trimming removes 4 bases and from J it removes 13 bases, while the gene matches leave 8 bases of the junction unaccounted for.